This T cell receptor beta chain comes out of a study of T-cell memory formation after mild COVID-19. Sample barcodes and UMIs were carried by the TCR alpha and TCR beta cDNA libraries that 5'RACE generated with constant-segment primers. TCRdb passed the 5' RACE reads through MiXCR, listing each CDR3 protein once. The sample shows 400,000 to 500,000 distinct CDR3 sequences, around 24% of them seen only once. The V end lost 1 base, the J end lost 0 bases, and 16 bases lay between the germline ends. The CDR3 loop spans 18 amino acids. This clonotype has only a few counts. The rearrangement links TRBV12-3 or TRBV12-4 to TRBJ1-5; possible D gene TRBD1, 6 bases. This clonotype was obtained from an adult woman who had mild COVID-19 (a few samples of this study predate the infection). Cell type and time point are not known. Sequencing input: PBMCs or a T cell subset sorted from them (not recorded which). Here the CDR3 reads CASSLELGTTYSNQPQHF. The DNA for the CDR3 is TGTGCCAGCAGTTTAGAACTAGGGACAACTTATAGCAATCAGCCCCAGCATTTT.